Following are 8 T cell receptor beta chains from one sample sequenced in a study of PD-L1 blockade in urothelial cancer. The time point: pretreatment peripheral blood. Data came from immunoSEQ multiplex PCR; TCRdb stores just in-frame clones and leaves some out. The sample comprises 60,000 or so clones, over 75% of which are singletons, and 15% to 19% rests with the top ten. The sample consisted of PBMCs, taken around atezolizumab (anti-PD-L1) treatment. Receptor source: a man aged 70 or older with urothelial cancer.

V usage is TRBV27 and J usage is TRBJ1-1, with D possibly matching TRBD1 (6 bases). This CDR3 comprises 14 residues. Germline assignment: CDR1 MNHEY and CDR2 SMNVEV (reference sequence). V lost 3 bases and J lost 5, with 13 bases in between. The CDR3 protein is CASSFETGNTEAFF. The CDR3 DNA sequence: TGTGCCAGCAGTTTCGAGACAGGCAATACTGAAGCTTTCTTT.

The DNA for the CDR3 is TGTGCCAGCAGTGGGACAGATCACAGATACGCGTATTTT. Translating it yields CASSGTDHRYAYF. V usage is TRBV2 and J usage is TRBJ2-3; the D gene is possibly TRBD1 (6 bases). V was clipped by 4 bases and J by 14 bases, with 19 bases between them. Germline lookup yields CDR1 SNHLY and CDR2 FYNNEI. The CDR3 length is 13 residues.

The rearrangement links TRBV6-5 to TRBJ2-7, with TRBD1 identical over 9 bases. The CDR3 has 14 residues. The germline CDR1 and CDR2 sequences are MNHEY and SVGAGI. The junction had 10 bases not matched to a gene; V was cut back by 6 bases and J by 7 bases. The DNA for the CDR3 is TGTGCCAGCAGGCCGACAGGGGGACGGGGGGAGCAGTACTTC. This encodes CASRPTGGRGEQYF.

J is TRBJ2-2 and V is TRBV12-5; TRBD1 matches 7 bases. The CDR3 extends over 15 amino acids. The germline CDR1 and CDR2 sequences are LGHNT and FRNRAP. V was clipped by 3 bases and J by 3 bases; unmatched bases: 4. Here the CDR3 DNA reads TGTGCTAGTGGTTTACAGGGGCGGGACACCGGGGAGCTGTTTTTT. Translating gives CASGLQGRDTGELFF.

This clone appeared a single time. CDR3 bases: TGTGCCAGCAGCTTCAGGACAGGGGGCGACGATGGCTACACCTTC. Translated, it gives CASSFRTGGDDGYTF. The chain is built from TRBV7-2 and TRBJ1-2; 11 bases align to TRBD1. With 3 bases clipped from V and 6 bases from J, the junction kept 6 bases outside the gene matches. This CDR3 is built from 15 residues. Germline V lookup: CDR1 SGHTA, CDR2 FQGNSA.

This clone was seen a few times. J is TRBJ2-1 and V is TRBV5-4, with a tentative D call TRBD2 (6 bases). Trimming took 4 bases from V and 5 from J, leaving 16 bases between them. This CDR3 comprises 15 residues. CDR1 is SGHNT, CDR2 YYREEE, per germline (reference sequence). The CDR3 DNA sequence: TGTGCCAGCAGCCCTGGGACTTACCGAGACAATGAGCAGTTCTTC. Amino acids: CASSPGTYRDNEQFF. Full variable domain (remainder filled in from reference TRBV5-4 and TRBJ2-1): ETGVTQSPTHLIKTRGQQVTLRCSSQSGHNTVSWYQQALGQGPQFIFQYYREEENGRGNFPPRFSGLQFPNYSSELNVNALELDDSALYLCASSPGTYRDNEQFFGPGTRLTVL.

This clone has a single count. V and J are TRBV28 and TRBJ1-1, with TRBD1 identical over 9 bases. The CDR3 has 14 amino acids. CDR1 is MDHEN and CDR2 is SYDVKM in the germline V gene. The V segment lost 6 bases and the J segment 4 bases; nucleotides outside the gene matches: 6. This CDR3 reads CASRKTGGSTEAFF. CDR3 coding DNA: TGTGCCAGCAGGAAGACAGGGGGGAGCACTGAAGCTTTCTTT.

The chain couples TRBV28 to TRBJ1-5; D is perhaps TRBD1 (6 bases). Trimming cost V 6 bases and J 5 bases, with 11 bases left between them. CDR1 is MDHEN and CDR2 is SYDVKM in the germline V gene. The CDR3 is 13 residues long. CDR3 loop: CASRLGTYQPQHF. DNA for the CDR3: TGTGCCAGCAGGCTCGGGACATATCAGCCCCAGCATTTT.